Sequencing of this T cell receptor (beta chain) was carried out in a study of T cells in Graves' hyperthyroidism and ophthalmopathy. This clonotype was observed at least ten times. The CDR3 regions of TCR beta were amplified from RNA transcripts. HTBI primers were used for first-round RT-PCR of the TCR CDR3. TCRdb reprocessed the multiplex PCR reads via MiXCR and lists one record per CDR3 protein. Of under 400,000 distinct CDR3 sequences in the sample, roughly 20% were seen once. CDR3 length equals 14 residues. V dropped 5 bases and J dropped 5; count of bases not matched to a gene: 8. The TCR comes from a woman aged 40 to 50 with Graves' ophthalmopathy. The sequencing sample was made of blood. This chain uses TRBV12-3 or TRBV12-4 with TRBJ1-2; TRBD1 aligns across 7 bases. The CDR3 nucleotides read TGTGCCAGCAGTCCGCCCACAGGGGATTATGGCTACACCTTC. Translation gives CASSPPTGDYGYTF.